A selection of T cell receptor beta chains follows, all from one sample in a study of Graves' ophthalmopathy and Graves' hyperthyroidism. Each CDR3 protein gets one entry after TCRdb re-called the multiplex PCR reads with MiXCR. Of under 200,000 distinct CDR3 sequences in the sample, approximately 40% were seen once. Sequencing was done on a sample of peripheral blood. These TCRs come from a woman in her forties with Graves' ophthalmopathy. Each CDR3 is given with its conserved first and last residue. The D gene is left open where the match is weak. A row's size may be missing; if present it is once, few, many or a size class.

v_call	d_call	clone_size	cdr3_length	j_call	cdr3_nt	cdr3_aa
TRBV7-2	TRBD1	many	14	TRBJ1-1	TGTGCCAGCAGCCCGGGACAGGCGAACACTGAAGCTTTCTTT	CASSPGQANTEAFF
TRBV12-3/TRBV12-4	.	many	13	TRBJ1-5	TGTGCCAGCAGGGGTGTTAGCAATCAGCCCCAGCATTTT	CASRGVSNQPQHF
TRBV3-1	.	few	14	TRBJ2-5	TGTGCCAGCAGCCGAGCCGGGTACCAAGAGACCCAGTACTTC	CASSRAGYQETQYF
TRBV27	.	many	13	TRBJ2-2	TGTGCCAGCAGTTTCAACAGCGGCGGGGAGCTGTTTTTT	CASSFNSGGELFF
TRBV28	.	few	15	TRBJ2-7	TGTGCCAGCAGGATTCAGGGGGGCCGAGCCTACGAGCAGTACTTC	CASRIQGGRAYEQYF
TRBV6-2/TRBV6-3	.	many	13	TRBJ2-7	TGTGCCAGCAGTAATATCGACTCCGCAGGGCAGTACTTC	CASSNIDSAGQYF
TRBV20-1	.	many	13	TRBJ1-3	TGCAGTGCTAGATACGCCAACGCGGACACCATATATTTT	CSARYANADTIYF
TRBV6-1	TRBD2	.	14	TRBJ2-7	TGTGCCAGCAGCAGTGGGGCGGGAGCGAGAGAGCAGTACTTC	CASSSGAGAREQYF
TRBV6-1	TRBD1	.	15	TRBJ2-7	TGTGCCAGCAGTGAAGCGAAGACAGGGTCGAGGGAGCAGTACTTC	CASSEAKTGSREQYF
TRBV5-1	TRBD2	many	16	TRBJ2-5	TGCGCCAGCAGTGCAGCTAGCGGGATGTACCAAGAGACCCAGTACTTC	CASSAASGMYQETQYF
TRBV27	TRBD1	many	17	TRBJ2-5	TGTGCCAGCAGTTACCTCCCGGGACAGGGGGCGTGGGAGACCCAGTACTTC	CASSYLPGQGAWETQYF
TRBV7-2	.	.	14	TRBJ1-3	TGTGCCAGCAGCTTAGGCCTATCTGGAAACACCATATATTTT	CASSLGLSGNTIYF
TRBV7-8	.	.	15	TRBJ2-7	TGTGCCAGCAGCTTCCCGGGGAGTACCGACTACGAGCAGTACTTC	CASSFPGSTDYEQYF
TRBV20-1	.	.	14	TRBJ2-5	TGCAGTGCCTTAACACAGGGTTCAAGATGGACCCAGTACTTC	CSALTQGSRWTQYF
TRBV11-2	TRBD2	.	15	TRBJ2-2	TGTGCCAGCAGCCTCGGGAGGTCGGTCACCGGGGAGCCGTTTTTT	CASSLGRSVTGEPFF
TRBV7-9	.	many	15	TRBJ2-6	TGTGCCAGCAGCTCCAGGGGCGGTGGGGCCAACGTCCTGACTTTC	CASSSRGGGANVLTF
TRBV19	TRBD2	many	14	TRBJ2-5	TGTGCCAGTAACGGAGTAGCGGGGGGAAAGACCCAGTACTTC	CASNGVAGGKTQYF
TRBV27	.	.	11	TRBJ1-1	TGTGCCAGCATAGGGTCCACTGAAGCTTTCTTT	CASIGSTEAFF
TRBV7-6	TRBD1	many	14	TRBJ1-2	TGTGCCAGCAGCCAAGGACAGGGGACCTATGGCTACACCTTC	CASSQGQGTYGYTF
TRBV11-2	.	many	13	TRBJ2-7	TGTGCCAGCAGCCCCCAGGCGGGGAGTGAGCAGTACTTC	CASSPQAGSEQYF
TRBV28	.	.	15	TRBJ1-6	TGTGCCAGCAGAACAGGGCCCTGGGGTAATTCACCCCTCCACTTT	CASRTGPWGNSPLHF
TRBV2	.	many	15	TRBJ1-2	TGTGCCAGCAGTGGAGGACAGTCAGCTAACTATGGCTACACCTTC	CASSGGQSANYGYTF
TRBV5-1	TRBD1	many	16	TRBJ1-1	TGCGCCAGCAGACAACCCGGGACAGCTATGAACACTGAAGCTTTCTTT	CASRQPGTAMNTEAFF
TRBV12-3/TRBV12-4	.	.	16	TRBJ1-2	TGTGCCAGCAGTGCGAGCCGGGACGCGAGCCTCTATGGCTACACCTTC	CASSASRDASLYGYTF
TRBV19	TRBD2	many	16	TRBJ2-2	TGTGCCAGTAATCCTCTAGCGGGATGGGGACCCGGGGAGCTGTTTTTT	CASNPLAGWGPGELFF
TRBV12-3/TRBV12-4	TRBD1	.	14	TRBJ2-5	TGTGCCAGCAGCCGCGGACAGGGGCAAGAGACCCAGTACTTC	CASSRGQGQETQYF
TRBV12-5	.	.	13	TRBJ2-5	TGTGCTACTATGAACTGGGGAGGAGAGACCCAGTACTTC	CATMNWGGETQYF
TRBV6-2/TRBV6-3	.	.	15	TRBJ2-5	TGTGCCAGCAGTTACCCGAGTGCCAGGCAAGAGACCCAGTACTTC	CASSYPSARQETQYF
TRBV29-1	.	.	12	TRBJ1-2	TGCAGCGTGGGAGCGGGGGGGTATGGCTACACCTTC	CSVGAGGYGYTF
TRBV3-1	.	many	13	TRBJ1-1	TGTGCCAGCAGCCAAGACAGACCCAGCGAGGCTTTCTTT	CASSQDRPSEAFF
TRBV5-6	.	.	16	TRBJ1-2	TGTGCCAGCAGCTTGGGATACGCGTACACTAACTATGGCTACACCTTC	CASSLGYAYTNYGYTF
TRBV28	TRBD2	.	15	TRBJ2-5	TGTGCCAGCAGTCTAACTAGCGGGAGTTTAGAGACCCAGTACTTC	CASSLTSGSLETQYF
TRBV7-3	.	.	15	TRBJ1-1	TGTGCCAGCAGCATAAAGGGGGTGCATAGGGATGAAGCTTTCTTT	CASSIKGVHRDEAFF
TRBV6-2/TRBV6-3	.	.	12	TRBJ2-7	TGTGCCAGCAGCGGGACCGCATGGGAGCAGTACTTC	CASSGTAWEQYF
TRBV6-2/TRBV6-3	TRBD2	many	15	TRBJ2-5	TGTGCCAGCAGACCAGCCGGGACTAGTCAAGGGGACCAGTACTTC	CASRPAGTSQGDQYF
TRBV11-2	.	.	16	TRBJ1-1	TGTGCCAGCAGGGAGGGACCCGGGAACATGAACACTGAAGCTTTCTTT	CASREGPGNMNTEAFF